This paragraph reports one TCR beta chain. The antigen is not known. This sample is drawn from a study of Ad26.COV2.S vaccination and SARS-CoV-2 variants. Study-level information: Enrollment placed the donor in the COV1001 Ad26.COV2.S trial arm. By the intramuscular route, Ad26.COV2.S was given once, or twice 56 days apart.

In germline, CDR1 is MNHEY, CDR2 SVGAGI. This CDR3 has 16 amino acids. V shed 2 bases, J shed 3 bases, and the junction held 8 bases outside the gene matches. Study observations and caveats: Total T cell responses were possibly underestimated by TCR breadth and depth analyses. Similar non-spike TCR breadth was observed in recipients of vaccine and of placebo.

Treatment defined: 15 to 20 received Ad26.COV2.S at low or high dose, single or two shots; 5 received placebo; per-sample allocation not given. Following the first vaccine or placebo injection, samples were taken on day 63. Sequenced by immunoSEQ multiplex PCR; TCRdb stores in-frame clones only, minus some. This table holds 350,000 to 400,000 clones, approximately 89% found once. The source is a person aged 18-65 years who received the Ad26.COV2.S COVID-19 vaccine or a placebo. The V and J genes are TRBV6-5 and TRBJ2-7; TRBD1 matches at 9 bases. Sequencing was performed on peripheral blood, taken in a trial of Ad26.COV2.S vaccine versus placebo. The CDR3 DNA is TGTGCCAGCAGTTACCGAACTCCGGGACAGGGCTACGAGCAGTACTTC. Residues: CASSYRTPGQGYEQYF.